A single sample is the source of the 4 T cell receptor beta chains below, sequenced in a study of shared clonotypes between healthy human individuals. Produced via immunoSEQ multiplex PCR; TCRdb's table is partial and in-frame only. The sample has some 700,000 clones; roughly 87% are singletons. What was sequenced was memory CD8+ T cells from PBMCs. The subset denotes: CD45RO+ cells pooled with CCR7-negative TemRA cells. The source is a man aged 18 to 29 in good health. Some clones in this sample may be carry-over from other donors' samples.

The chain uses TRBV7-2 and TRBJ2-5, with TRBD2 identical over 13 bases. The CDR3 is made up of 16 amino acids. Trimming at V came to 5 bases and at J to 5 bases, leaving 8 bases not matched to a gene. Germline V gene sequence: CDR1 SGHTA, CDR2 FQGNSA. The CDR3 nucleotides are TGTGCCAGCAGCGAGTGGACTAGCGGGAGATATGAGACCCAGTACTTC. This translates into CASSEWTSGRYETQYF.

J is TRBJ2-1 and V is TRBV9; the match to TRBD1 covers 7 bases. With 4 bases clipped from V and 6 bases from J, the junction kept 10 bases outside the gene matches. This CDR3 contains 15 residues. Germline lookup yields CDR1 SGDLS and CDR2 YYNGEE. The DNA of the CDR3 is TGTGCCAGCAGCACCTCCGGGACAGAGGGCAATGAGCAGTTCTTC. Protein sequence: CASSTSGTEGNEQFF.

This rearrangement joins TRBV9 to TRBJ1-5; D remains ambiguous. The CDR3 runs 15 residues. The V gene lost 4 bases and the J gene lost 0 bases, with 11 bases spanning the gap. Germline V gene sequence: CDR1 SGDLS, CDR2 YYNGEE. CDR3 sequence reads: CASSKGDTSNQPQHF. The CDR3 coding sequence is TGTGCCAGCAGCAAAGGCGACACTAGCAATCAGCCCCAGCATTTT.

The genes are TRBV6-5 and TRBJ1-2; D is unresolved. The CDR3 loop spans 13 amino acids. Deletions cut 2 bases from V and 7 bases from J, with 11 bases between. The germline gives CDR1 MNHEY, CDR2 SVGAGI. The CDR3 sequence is CASSYGLGGGYTF. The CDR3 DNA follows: TGTGCCAGCAGTTACGGTCTGGGAGGTGGCTACACCTTC.